The 10 T cell receptor beta chains given below trace back to one sample, sequenced in a study of molecular identifiers for immune sequencing clone quantification. TCRdb reprocessed the PCR reads via MiXCR and lists one record per CDR3 protein. The data hold around 470,000 distinct CDR3 sequences, with approximately 25% observed a single time. Specimen: naive CD8+ T cells from blood, with Jurkat cell RNA spiked in. Subset indicated: FACS-sorted CD8+CD4-CCR7+CD45RA+ naive T cells. All receptors come from a human donor in good health. Some libraries in this study had Jurkat cell RNA spiked in.

This clonotype has a count of ten or more. J is TRBJ2-1 and V is TRBV6-2 or TRBV6-3; D assignment may be TRBD1 or TRBD2 (5 bases each). Germline V gene sequence: CDR1 MNHEY, CDR2 SVGEGT. CDR3 size: 16 residues. Between the trimmed V and J ends, which lost 7 bases and 3 bases, there was a span of 19 bases. This chain's CDR3 is CASKGPRDARYNEQFF. As DNA, the CDR3 is TGTGCCAGCAAAGGTCCCCGGGACGCTCGCTACAATGAGCAGTTCTTC.

The chain combines TRBV4-1 with TRBJ1-3; no firm D call. The germline V and J ends were trimmed by 0 bases and 5 bases, with 8 bases remaining between them. The germline CDR1 and CDR2 sequences are MGHRA and YSYEKL. The CDR3 runs to 14 residues. The CDR3 DNA sequence: TGCGCCAGCAGCCAAGACTATGGAAGAAACACCATATATTTT. This translates into CASSQDYGRNTIYF.

In this sample, this clonotype turned up many times. This chain connects TRBV12-3 or TRBV12-4 to TRBJ1-1; a possible D gene is TRBD1 (6 bases). V dropped 6 bases and J dropped 4 bases, with 24 bases sitting between them. This CDR3 contains 17 residues. The CDR3 DNA is TGTGCCAGCAGCCCATCCGAACCTTATATCAGGGGCACTGAAGCTTTCTTT. This encodes CASSPSEPYIRGTEAFF.

In this sample, this clonotype turned up many times. The gene calls are TRBV7-9 and TRBJ2-3; maybe TRBD1 (6 bases). V was shortened by 4 bases and J by 0 bases, with 11 bases between the two germline ends. This CDR3 region has 15 residues. CDR1 is SEHNR and CDR2 is FQNEAQ in the germline V gene (reference sequence). The chain's CDR3 is CASSSGTTSTDTQYF. The CDR3 bases are TGTGCCAGCAGCTCCGGGACAACTAGCACAGATACGCAGTATTTT.

The chain couples TRBV2 to TRBJ1-6; 8 bases are shared with TRBD1. Germline CDR1 and CDR2: SNHLY and FYNNEI. The CDR3 totals 22 residues. The trim removed 3 bases at V and 5 bases at J, leaving 24 bases unmatched. The CDR3 DNA is TGTGCCAGCAGTGACATTTACCCAATTGGCCAAAGAGGACAGGGAGATAATTCACCCCTCCACTTT. It specifies CASSDIYPIGQRGQGDNSPLHF.

There are many counts of this clonotype. The V call is TRBV4-1, the J call TRBJ1-5; D is ambiguous. The CDR3 sequence is 15 residues long. V lost 0 bases and J lost 8, with 14 bases in between. Germline CDR1 is MGHRA and CDR2 is YSYEKL. CDR3 amino acids: CASSQDTGRYEPQHF. The CDR3 DNA reads TGCGCCAGCAGCCAAGATACCGGCCGATACGAGCCCCAGCATTTT.

Of note for this clonotype: Likely a read error: the CDR3 ends without its conserved phenylalanine or tryptophan. The chain employs TRBV6-1 and TRBJ2-3; D possibly corresponds to TRBD1 (5 bases). CDR1 and CDR2 from the germline V gene are MNHNS and SASEGT. With 6 bases removed from V and 3 bases from J, the gap between germline ends came to 13 bases. This CDR3 contains 14 residues. CDR3 sequence: CASSPMGPTDTQYS. CDR3 DNA sequence: TGTGCCAGCAGCCCCATGGGGCCAACAGATACGCAGTATTCT.

This chain uses TRBV30 with TRBJ2-5; D may be TRBD2 (6 bases). The germline CDR1 and CDR2 sequences are GTSNPN and SVGIG (reference sequence). The CDR3 is 16 amino acids. Trimming removed 0 bases from V and 3 bases from J, with 17 bases in between. In DNA, the CDR3 is TGTGCCTGGAGTGTACAGAGCGGACTACCTGAAGAGACCCAGTACTTC. Translation: CAWSVQSGLPEETQYF.

On this clonotype itself: This clone may be a read error of a much larger clone one base away. CDR3 loop: CARSVRGSYNEQFF. DNA of the CDR3: TGTGCCCGGAGTGTGAGAGGATCCTACAATGAGCAGTTCTTC. The V gene is TRBV30, the J gene TRBJ2-1; D remains unclear. The CDR3 runs 14 residues. Germline CDR1 GTSNPN, CDR2 SVGIG (reference sequence).

In its sample, this clonotype was seen many times. This CDR3 reads CASSPGTSGSNIQYF. In nucleotides, the CDR3 is TGTGCCAGCAGCCCGGGTACTAGCGGGAGTAACATTCAGTACTTC. The chain recombines TRBV3-1 with TRBJ2-4; 11 nucleotides match TRBD2. V shed 4 bases, J shed 7 bases, and the junction held 6 bases outside the gene matches. CDR3 size: 15 residues. Germline CDR1 and CDR2: LGHDT and YNNKEL (reference sequence).